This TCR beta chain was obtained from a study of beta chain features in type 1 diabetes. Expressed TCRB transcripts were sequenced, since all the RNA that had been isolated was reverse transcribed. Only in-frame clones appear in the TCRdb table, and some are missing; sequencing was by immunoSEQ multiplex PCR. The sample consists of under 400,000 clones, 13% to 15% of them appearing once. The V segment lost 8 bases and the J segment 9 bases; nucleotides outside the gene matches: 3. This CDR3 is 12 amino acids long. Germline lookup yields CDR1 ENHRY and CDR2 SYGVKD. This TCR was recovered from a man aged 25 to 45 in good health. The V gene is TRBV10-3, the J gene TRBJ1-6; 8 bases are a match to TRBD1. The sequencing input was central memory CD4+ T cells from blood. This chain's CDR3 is CAIGQGVSPLHF. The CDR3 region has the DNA TGTGCCATCGGACAGGGTGTTTCACCCCTCCACTTT.